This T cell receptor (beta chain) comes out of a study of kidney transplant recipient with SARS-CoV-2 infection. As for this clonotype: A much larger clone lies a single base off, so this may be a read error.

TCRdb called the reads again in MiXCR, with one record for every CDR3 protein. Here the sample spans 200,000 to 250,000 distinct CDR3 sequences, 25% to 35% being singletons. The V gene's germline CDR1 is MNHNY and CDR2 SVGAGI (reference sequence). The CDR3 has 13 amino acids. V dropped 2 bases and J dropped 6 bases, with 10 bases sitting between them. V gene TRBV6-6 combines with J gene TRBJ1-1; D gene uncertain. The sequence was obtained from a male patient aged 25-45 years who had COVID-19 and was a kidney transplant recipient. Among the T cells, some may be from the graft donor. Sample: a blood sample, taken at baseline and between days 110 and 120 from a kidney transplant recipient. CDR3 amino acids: CASSYVNGAEAFF. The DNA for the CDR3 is TGTGCCAGCAGTTACGTGAACGGCGCTGAAGCTTTCTTT.